This T cell receptor beta chain was retrieved from a study of blood T cell repertoires in COVID-19. Study details: From T cells, B-cell-depleted T cells, or PBMCs came the material, which was cDNA or gDNA.

The study recruited people aged 18 to 89 years across around 24 US areas. Cohorts were determined from participant-reported clinical history. The CDR3 consists of 18 residues. Per the study methods: Estimation of nucleated cell counts relied on the amplification of reference gene primers. Sequenced by immunoSEQ multiplex PCR; TCRdb stores in-frame clones only, minus some. Clone size and the V and J calls come from that table; the DNA yielded D and trimming. This table has 200,000 to 250,000 clones, just over 85% appearing once. The V call is TRBV21-1, the J call TRBJ2-3; the tabulated D call, TRBD1, remains unverified against the DNA. TRBV21-1 corresponds to a pseudogene. Sequenced material: PBMCs or T cells enriched from blood (not recorded which). This clonotype originated in a woman aged 45-65 years with acute COVID-19. CDR3 nucleotide sequence: TGTGCCAGCAGCACCCTAGGATCGACAGGGGCGAGCACAGATACGCAGTATTTT. Protein: CASSTLGSTGASTDTQYF.